This entry concerns a single T cell receptor (beta chain). In the original processing: Researchers report that nucleated cell counts were estimated from reference gene primer amplification. Sequencing was performed with immunoSEQ multiplex PCR; in TCRdb, only in-frame clones are kept and a portion is missing. For V, J and clone size, that table is used; D and trimming come from the DNA. The table shows some 83,000 clones, with more than 85% occurring only once. Trimming at V came to 3 bases and at J to 0 bases, leaving 7 bases not matched to a gene. Looked up from germline, CDR1 is KGHDR and CDR2 is SFDVKD. The CDR3 consists of 17 residues. The data originate from a study of blood T cell repertoires in COVID-19. On the study more broadly: T cells, B-cell-depleted T cells, or PBMCs supplied cDNA or gDNA.

Sequenced material: peripheral blood. The J gene is TRBJ2-5, the V gene TRBV24-1, with TRBD1 matching over 9 bases. The clonotype was recovered from a man older than 75 with active or convalescent COVID-19. The DNA for the CDR3 is TGTGCCACCAGTGATGGCCGAGACAGGGGGTACCAAGAGACCCAGTACTTC. Its translation is CATSDGRDRGYQETQYF.